These T cell receptor beta chains were read from a single sample in a study of blood T cell repertoires in COVID-19. Generated by immunoSEQ multiplex PCR, the TCRdb table keeps only in-frame clones and is missing some. The sample carries under 300,000 clones, around 81% recorded once. The source material was peripheral blood. Every receptor here comes from a woman aged 55-69 years with active or convalescent COVID-19. Each CDR3 is given with its conserved first and last residue. A D gene is named only where the DNA matches it firmly. Size tells how often a clone was seen (once, few, many) or the class of an expanded clone, and some rows leave it out.

j_call clone_size v_call d_call cdr3_aa cdr3_nt
TRBJ2-7 . TRBV7-9 TRBD1 CASSAYRGWSEQYF TGTGCCAGCAGCGCATACAGGGGCTGGAGCGAGCAGTACTTC
TRBJ2-5 . TRBV24-1 TRBD1 CATSEGGTGQETQYF TGTGCCACCAGTGAGGGCGGGACAGGGCAAGAGACCCAGTACTTC
TRBJ1-6 . TRBV10-3 . CAISAATGRDSPLHF TGTGCCATCAGTGCCGCGACAGGAAGAGACTCACCCCTCCACTTT
TRBJ1-2 . TRBV6-5 . CASRDDRDYGYTF TGTGCCAGCAGGGACGACAGAGACTATGGCTACACCTTC
TRBJ2-2 . TRBV5-1 . CASSPNTGTQNTGELFF TGCGCCAGCAGCCCAAACACCGGGACACAGAACACCGGGGAGCTGTTTTTT
TRBJ1-1 . TRBV27 . CASSFWGGTGYLTEAFF TGTGCCAGCAGTTTTTGGGGGGGGACGGGGTATCTCACTGAAGCTTTCTTT
TRBJ2-1 . TRBV5-5 TRBD2 CASSSTSGFLDEQFF TGTGCCAGCAGCTCGACTAGCGGGTTTTTAGATGAGCAGTTCTTC
TRBJ2-3 . TRBV12-5 . CASRHNQADTQYF TGTGCTAGCCGTCACAATCAGGCAGATACGCAGTATTTT
TRBJ1-4 . TRBV28 . CASIPAGWFGEKLFF TGTGCCAGCATCCCCGCCGGGTGGTTCGGGGAAAAACTGTTTTTT
TRBJ2-3 . TRBV29-1 TRBD1 CSVEVVDRGPDTQYF TGCAGCGTTGAAGTGGTGGACAGGGGACCAGATACGCAGTATTTT
TRBJ2-1 . TRBV29-1 TRBD2 CSVDRTSGSSYNEQFF TGCAGCGTTGACCGGACTAGCGGGAGCTCCTACAATGAGCAGTTCTTC
TRBJ2-2 . TRBV7-7 . CASSLYGSYTGELFF TGTGCTAGCAGCTTATACGGGAGTTACACCGGGGAGCTGTTTTTT
TRBJ1-1 once TRBV12-3/TRBV12-4 . CASSRSWQSEAFF TGTGCCAGCAGCCGCTCGTGGCAGTCTGAAGCTTTCTTT
TRBJ1-2 . TRBV9 . CASSPRDGNYGYTF TGTGCCAGCAGCCCGCGGGACGGGAACTATGGCTACACCTTC
TRBJ2-1 . TRBV7-3 . CASSLILGGNEQFF TGTGCCAGCAGCTTAATTTTGGGGGGAAATGAGCAGTTCTTC
TRBJ1-1 . TRBV24-1 . CATSDSGTEAFF TGTGCCACCAGTGATTCGGGGACTGAAGCTTTCTTT
TRBJ1-6 . TRBV6-6 TRBD1 CASSYSTGARGSPLHF TGTGCCAGCAGTTACTCGACAGGGGCTCGTGGGTCACCCCTCCACTTT
TRBJ1-5 once TRBV7-2 . CASSLATNQPQHF TGTGCCAGCAGCTTGGCCACCAATCAGCCCCAGCATTTT
TRBJ2-1 . TRBV14 . CASSQDWRIWGVSHEQFF TGTGCCAGCAGCCAAGATTGGCGGATTTGGGGAGTTTCCCATGAGCAGTTCTTC
TRBJ2-7 . TRBV7-2 TRBD1 CASSSGGPLYEQYF TGTGCCAGCAGCTCAGGGGGCCCCCTCTACGAGCAGTACTTC
TRBJ2-5 . TRBV6-5 . CASTTIGVTETQYF TGTGCCAGCACTACCATAGGGGTAACGGAGACCCAGTACTTC
TRBJ2-3 . TRBV7-2 . CASSLAGADTQYF TGTGCCAGCAGTCTCGCCGGTGCAGATACGCAGTATTTT
TRBJ1-5 . TRBV10-2 . CACSGGYNQPQHF TGCGCCTGTTCCGGGGGGTACAATCAGCCCCAGCATTTT
TRBJ2-3 . TRBV29-1 TRBD1 CSVGTEFTDTQYF TGCAGCGTCGGGACAGAGTTCACAGATACGCAGTATTTT
TRBJ1-1 . TRBV6-5 . CASSRTLTEAFF TGTGCCAGCAGCAGGACATTGACTGAAGCTTTCTTT
TRBJ2-6 . TRBV6-6 . CASFTGTGANVLTF TGTGCCAGCTTTACAGGGACTGGGGCCAACGTCCTGACTTTC
TRBJ1-3 . TRBV7-2 TRBD1 CASSPRTGLSNTIYF TGTGCCAGCAGCCCCCGGACAGGGTTATCAAACACCATATATTTT
TRBJ2-5 . TRBV19 TRBD1 CASSTGGETQYF TGTGCCAGTAGTACAGGGGGAGAGACCCAGTACTTC
TRBJ2-1 . TRBV10-3 TRBD2 CAITATQREEQFF TGTGCCATCACCGCTACCCAGCGGGAGGAGCAGTTCTTC